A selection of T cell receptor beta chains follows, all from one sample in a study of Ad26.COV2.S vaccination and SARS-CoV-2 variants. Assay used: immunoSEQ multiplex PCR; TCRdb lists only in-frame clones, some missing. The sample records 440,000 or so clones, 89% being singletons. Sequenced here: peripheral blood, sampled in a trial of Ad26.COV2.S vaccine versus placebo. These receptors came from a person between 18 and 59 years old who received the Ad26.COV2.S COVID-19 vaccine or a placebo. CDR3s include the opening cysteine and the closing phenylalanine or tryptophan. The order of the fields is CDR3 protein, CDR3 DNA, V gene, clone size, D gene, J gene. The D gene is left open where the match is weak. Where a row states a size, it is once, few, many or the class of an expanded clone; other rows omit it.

cdr3_aa: CASSLFGLAGGPGNEQFF; cdr3_nt: TGTGCCAGCAGTTTATTCGGGCTAGCGGGAGGGCCAGGCAATGAGCAGTTCTTC; v_call: TRBV7-9; clone_size: NA; d_call: TRBD2; j_call: TRBJ2-1
cdr3_aa: CATSDAGDRAGNTIYF; cdr3_nt: TGTGCCACCAGTGACGCTGGGGACAGGGCTGGAAACACCATATATTTT; v_call: TRBV24-1; clone_size: NA; d_call: TRBD1; j_call: TRBJ1-3
cdr3_aa: CATSEGGGSDTGELFF; cdr3_nt: TGTGCCACCAGTGAAGGAGGGGGGAGTGACACCGGGGAGCTGTTTTTT; v_call: TRBV24-1; clone_size: NA; d_call: NA; j_call: TRBJ2-2
cdr3_aa: CASSQGTSGSFYEQYF; cdr3_nt: TGCGCCAGCAGCCAGGGGACTAGCGGGAGTTTCTACGAGCAGTACTTC; v_call: TRBV5-1; clone_size: NA; d_call: TRBD2; j_call: TRBJ2-7
cdr3_aa: CASSHEAGLAGEQYF; cdr3_nt: TGTGCCAGCAGCCATGAGGCGGGACTAGCGGGCGAGCAGTACTTC; v_call: TRBV7-8; clone_size: NA; d_call: TRBD2; j_call: TRBJ2-7
cdr3_aa: CASNFLINSPLHF; cdr3_nt: TGTGCCAGCAACTTTTTAATAAATTCACCCCTCCACTTT; v_call: TRBV14; clone_size: NA; d_call: NA; j_call: TRBJ1-6
cdr3_aa: CASSYPRGSSYEQYF; cdr3_nt: TGTGCCAGCAGCTACCCCAGGGGGAGCTCCTACGAGCAGTACTTC; v_call: TRBV5-4; clone_size: NA; d_call: TRBD1; j_call: TRBJ2-7
cdr3_aa: CASSLVWTDDTEAFF; cdr3_nt: TGTGCCAGCAGCTTAGTTTGGACAGACGATACTGAAGCTTTCTTT; v_call: TRBV7-9; clone_size: NA; d_call: NA; j_call: TRBJ1-1
cdr3_aa: CSASSGPSGANVLTF; cdr3_nt: TGCAGTGCTAGTTCGGGGCCCTCTGGGGCCAACGTCCTGACTTTC; v_call: TRBV20-1; clone_size: NA; d_call: NA; j_call: TRBJ2-6
cdr3_aa: CASSIPGRGSPLHF; cdr3_nt: TGTGCCAGTAGTATCCCGGGAAGGGGGTCACCCCTCCACTTT; v_call: TRBV19; clone_size: NA; d_call: NA; j_call: TRBJ1-6
cdr3_aa: CASTGGGQGNNEQFF; cdr3_nt: TGTGCCAGCACCGGTGGGGGCCAGGGAAACAATGAGCAGTTCTTC; v_call: TRBV28; clone_size: NA; d_call: NA; j_call: TRBJ2-1
cdr3_aa: CASSLSSGSPYEQYF; cdr3_nt: TGTGCCAGCAGCTTATCTAGCGGGAGTCCCTACGAGCAGTACTTC; v_call: TRBV11-2; clone_size: NA; d_call: TRBD2; j_call: TRBJ2-7
cdr3_aa: CASTLRQGSSGNTIYF; cdr3_nt: TGTGCCAGTACGCTCAGACAGGGAAGCTCTGGAAACACCATATATTTT; v_call: TRBV19; clone_size: NA; d_call: TRBD1; j_call: TRBJ1-3
cdr3_aa: CASSFTFTDTQYF; cdr3_nt: TGTGCCAGCAGTTTTACCTTCACAGATACGCAGTATTTT; v_call: TRBV27; clone_size: NA; d_call: NA; j_call: TRBJ2-3
cdr3_aa: CASSPPQGAWGDTQYF; cdr3_nt: TGTGCCAGCAGTCCCCCACAGGGTGCCTGGGGAGATACGCAGTATTTT; v_call: TRBV6-2/TRBV6-3; clone_size: NA; d_call: NA; j_call: TRBJ2-3
cdr3_aa: CASSSRRNTEAFF; cdr3_nt: TGTGCCAGCAGTTCGAGGCGGAACACTGAAGCTTTCTTT; v_call: TRBV12-3/TRBV12-4; clone_size: NA; d_call: NA; j_call: TRBJ1-1
cdr3_aa: CASSLTDNEQFF; cdr3_nt: TGTGCCAGCAGCTTAACGGACAATGAGCAGTTCTTC; v_call: TRBV7-3; clone_size: NA; d_call: NA; j_call: TRBJ2-1
cdr3_aa: CGSLGLAGGTDTQYF; cdr3_nt: TGTGGGTCCCTAGGACTAGCGGGAGGGACAGATACGCAGTATTTT; v_call: TRBV28; clone_size: NA; d_call: TRBD2; j_call: TRBJ2-3
cdr3_aa: CASSPGTTRSSEQYF; cdr3_nt: TGCGCCAGCAGCCCTGGGACGACTCGCTCTTCCGAGCAGTACTTC; v_call: TRBV5-1; clone_size: NA; d_call: NA; j_call: TRBJ2-7
cdr3_aa: CASSYSMAGGGVQYF; cdr3_nt: TGTGCCAGCAGTTACTCGATGGCAGGGGGCGGGGTGCAGTACTTC; v_call: TRBV6-5; clone_size: NA; d_call: TRBD1; j_call: TRBJ2-7
cdr3_aa: CATQGGFREQYF; cdr3_nt: TGTGCCACCCAGGGTGGGTTTCGCGAGCAGTACTTC; v_call: TRBV10-3; clone_size: NA; d_call: NA; j_call: TRBJ2-7
cdr3_aa: CASSFRNGGGYTF; cdr3_nt: TGTGCCAGCAGTTTCCGAAATGGGGGTGGCTACACCTTC; v_call: TRBV28; clone_size: NA; d_call: NA; j_call: TRBJ1-2
cdr3_aa: CASSYSVGTYEQYF; cdr3_nt: TGTGCCAGCAGTTACTCAGTCGGAACCTACGAGCAGTACTTC; v_call: TRBV6-2/TRBV6-3; clone_size: NA; d_call: NA; j_call: TRBJ2-7
cdr3_aa: CASSLATERRTDTQYF; cdr3_nt: TGTGCCAGCAGCTTAGCGACAGAGAGGCGCACAGATACGCAGTATTTT; v_call: TRBV7-9; clone_size: NA; d_call: NA; j_call: TRBJ2-3
cdr3_aa: CATSRDSLANQPQHF; cdr3_nt: TGTGCCACCAGCAGAGATAGTTTGGCGAATCAGCCCCAGCATTTT; v_call: TRBV15; clone_size: few; d_call: NA; j_call: TRBJ1-5
cdr3_aa: CASRLWAGTGVTEAFF; cdr3_nt: TGTGCCAGCAGACTATGGGCAGGGACCGGGGTCACTGAAGCTTTCTTT; v_call: TRBV7-9; clone_size: NA; d_call: NA; j_call: TRBJ1-1
cdr3_aa: CASSSGTATYSYF; cdr3_nt: TGCGCCAGCAGCTCAGGCACAGCGACCTATTCCTACTTC; v_call: TRBV5-1; clone_size: NA; d_call: NA; j_call: TRBJ2-4
cdr3_aa: CASSGHRRIGANVLTF; cdr3_nt: TGTGCCAGCAGTGGACACCGTCGGATCGGGGCCAACGTCCTGACTTTC; v_call: TRBV28; clone_size: NA; d_call: NA; j_call: TRBJ2-6
cdr3_aa: CASSTPRNWYSNQPQHF; cdr3_nt: TGTGCCAGTAGTACCCCACGGAACTGGTATAGCAATCAGCCCCAGCATTTT; v_call: TRBV19; clone_size: NA; d_call: NA; j_call: TRBJ1-5
cdr3_aa: CASSQDNAGGLGETQYF; cdr3_nt: TGCGCCAGCAGCCAAGATAATGCGGGGGGGCTCGGGGAGACCCAGTACTTC; v_call: TRBV4-3; clone_size: NA; d_call: TRBD2; j_call: TRBJ2-5
cdr3_aa: CASRSSGTVKNTEAFF; cdr3_nt: TGTGCCAGCAGGTCCTCCGGGACGGTGAAGAACACTGAAGCTTTCTTT; v_call: TRBV7-2; clone_size: NA; d_call: NA; j_call: TRBJ1-1
cdr3_aa: CASSTIPGQINSPLHF; cdr3_nt: TGTGCCAGCAGCACCATACCGGGACAGATTAATTCACCCCTCCACTTT; v_call: TRBV28; clone_size: NA; d_call: TRBD1; j_call: TRBJ1-6
cdr3_aa: CASSLGGDHEQYF; cdr3_nt: TGCGCCAGCAGTCTTGGAGGGGACCACGAGCAGTACTTC; v_call: TRBV5-1; clone_size: NA; d_call: NA; j_call: TRBJ2-7
cdr3_aa: CASSFLTTQAFF; cdr3_nt: TGTGCCAGCAGTTTTCTGACGACGCAAGCTTTCTTT; v_call: TRBV12-3/TRBV12-4; clone_size: NA; d_call: NA; j_call: TRBJ1-1
cdr3_aa: CASSQTGPGSNTEAFF; cdr3_nt: TGTGCCAGCTCACAGACCGGACCGGGCTCGAACACTGAAGCTTTCTTT; v_call: TRBV18; clone_size: NA; d_call: NA; j_call: TRBJ1-1
cdr3_aa: CASSSSLRLVLAFF; cdr3_nt: TGTGCCAGCAGTTCATCACTCAGACTTGTGTTGGCTTTCTTT; v_call: TRBV6-2/TRBV6-3; clone_size: once; d_call: NA; j_call: TRBJ1-1
cdr3_aa: CASSLESARGPQPQHF; cdr3_nt: TGTGCCAGCAGCTTAGAATCGGCCAGGGGGCCCCAGCCCCAGCATTTT; v_call: TRBV7-2; clone_size: many; d_call: TRBD1; j_call: TRBJ1-5
cdr3_aa: CASLGWPSGNTIYF; cdr3_nt: TGTGCCAGCTTGGGTTGGCCCTCTGGAAACACCATATATTTT; v_call: TRBV28; clone_size: few; d_call: NA; j_call: TRBJ1-3
cdr3_aa: CASSSMGLAAETQYF; cdr3_nt: TGTGCCAGCAGTTCTATGGGACTAGCAGCAGAGACCCAGTACTTC; v_call: TRBV25-1; clone_size: NA; d_call: TRBD2; j_call: TRBJ2-5
cdr3_aa: CASSLRTSSYEQYF; cdr3_nt: TGTGCCAGCAGTTTGCGAACCAGCTCCTACGAGCAGTACTTC; v_call: TRBV2; clone_size: NA; d_call: NA; j_call: TRBJ2-7
cdr3_aa: CASSLDARTNTEAFF; cdr3_nt: TGTGCCAGCAGCTTAGATGCTCGGACGAACACTGAAGCTTTCTTT; v_call: TRBV7-9; clone_size: NA; d_call: NA; j_call: TRBJ1-1
cdr3_aa: CASSFAASSGNTIYF; cdr3_nt: TGTGCCAGCAGCTTCGCAGCGAGCTCTGGAAACACCATATATTTT; v_call: TRBV7-9; clone_size: NA; d_call: NA; j_call: TRBJ1-3
cdr3_aa: CASSEGRSNTEAFF; cdr3_nt: TGTGCCAGCAGCGAGGGACGTTCGAACACTGAAGCTTTCTTT; v_call: TRBV7-9; clone_size: NA; d_call: NA; j_call: TRBJ1-1
cdr3_aa: CASSLGLGIYNEQFF; cdr3_nt: TGTGCCAGCAGTCTCGGACTAGGGATTTACAATGAGCAGTTCTTC; v_call: TRBV5-4; clone_size: NA; d_call: TRBD2; j_call: TRBJ2-1
cdr3_aa: CASSPLGQGTYEQYF; cdr3_nt: TGTGCCAGCAGTCCACTGGGTCAAGGGACCTACGAGCAGTACTTC; v_call: TRBV6-2/TRBV6-3; clone_size: few; d_call: NA; j_call: TRBJ2-7
cdr3_aa: CASSQDRNTEAFF; cdr3_nt: TGTGCCAGCTCACAGGACAGGAACACTGAAGCTTTCTTT; v_call: TRBV18; clone_size: NA; d_call: NA; j_call: TRBJ1-1
cdr3_aa: CATSRTGTGELFF; cdr3_nt: TGTGCCACCAGCAGGACAGGGACCGGGGAGCTGTTTTTT; v_call: TRBV15; clone_size: few; d_call: TRBD1; j_call: TRBJ2-2
cdr3_aa: CASSLGEGSQYF; cdr3_nt: TGCGCCAGCAGCTTGGGGGAGGGCTCCCAGTATTTT; v_call: TRBV5-1; clone_size: NA; d_call: TRBD2; j_call: TRBJ2-3
cdr3_aa: CASSRRADQETQYF; cdr3_nt: TGTGCCAGCTCACGAAGGGCGGATCAAGAGACCCAGTACTTC; v_call: TRBV18; clone_size: NA; d_call: NA; j_call: TRBJ2-5
cdr3_aa: CASSTKAARGLYEQYF; cdr3_nt: TGTGCCAGCAGCACCAAGGCCGCGCGGGGGTTATACGAGCAGTACTTC; v_call: TRBV9; clone_size: NA; d_call: TRBD2; j_call: TRBJ2-7